This is a list of T cell receptor beta chains from one sample in a study of Tregs in tolerant kidney transplant recipients. The method was immunoSEQ multiplex PCR; TCRdb's version includes in-frame clones alone and lacks a portion of them. In the table there are approximately 60,000 clones, nearly 98% of which are singletons. The material sequenced was Tregs from blood, taken before the transplant. Every receptor here comes from a human donor who received a combined kidney and bone marrow transplant. CDR3s include the opening cysteine and the closing phenylalanine or tryptophan. The D gene is left open where the match is weak. Part of the rows lack a size; the others show once, few, many or a class for expanded clones.

clone size,J gene,D gene,V gene,CDR3 protein,CDR3 DNA
-,TRBJ2-3,TRBD1,TRBV6-1,CASSRGTGFTDTQYF,TGTGCCAGCAGCCGCGGGACAGGGTTCACAGATACGCAGTATTTT
-,TRBJ1-2,-,TRBV30,CAWSQQPNGYTF,TGTGCCTGGAGTCAACAGCCCAATGGCTACACCTTC
-,TRBJ2-2,-,TRBV5-4,CASSLRQGNTGELFF,TGTGCCAGCAGCTTGAGGCAGGGAAACACCGGGGAGCTGTTTTTT
once,TRBJ1-2,-,TRBV28,CASSFLLSVPTF,TGTGCCAGCAGTTTTTTGCTTTCGGTTCCCACCTTC
-,TRBJ2-2,-,TRBV5-1,CASSSRGTDTGELFF,TGCGCCAGCAGCTCCCGGGGGACCGACACCGGGGAGCTGTTTTTT
-,TRBJ1-3,-,TRBV4-3,CASSQVVRTWTSSYGNTIYF,TGCGCCAGCAGCCAAGTTGTCAGAACCTGGACTTCGAGCTATGGAAACACCATATATTTT
-,TRBJ2-7,TRBD1,TRBV7-9,CASSLARGTGLPYEQYF,TGTGCCAGCAGCTTAGCGCGGGGGACAGGGTTGCCCTACGAGCAGTACTTC
-,TRBJ2-5,TRBD1,TRBV10-3,CAISRQGGKGTQYF,TGTGCCATCAGCCGACAGGGGGGAAAGGGGACCCAGTACTTC
-,TRBJ2-2,-,TRBV1,CTSSQDGRQRNTGELFF,TGCACCAGCAGCCAAGATGGTAGACAGAGGAACACCGGGGAGCTGTTTTTT
once,TRBJ2-2,-,TRBV5-1,CASSHTGGDTGELFF,TGCGCCAGCAGCCACACAGGGGGGGATACCGGGGAGCTGTTTTTT
-,TRBJ2-3,TRBD2,TRBV4-1,CASSENTGTRLTDTQYF,TGCGCCAGCAGCGAAAATACCGGGACTAGGTTAACAGATACGCAGTATTTT